What follows are 18 T cell receptor beta chains derived from one specimen sequenced in a study of blood T cells in healthy people across ages. Using a J-beta primer mix together with a sample-barcoded 5' primer, a second PCR was run for about 6 to 11 cycles. MiXCR was run by TCRdb on the 5' RACE reads, yielding one entry per CDR3 protein. The sample consists of hundreds of thousands of distinct CDR3 sequences, about 52% of them appearing once. Sequencing used blood. These receptors originate from an older woman in good health.

This chain uses TRBV28 with TRBJ1-1, with 11 bases identical to TRBD1. The CDR3 sequence is 14 residues long. J gave up 3 bases and V 6 bases, and 3 bases lay outside the gene matches. Germline assignment: CDR1 MDHEN and CDR2 SYDVKM. The CDR3 region is CASRRTGGYTEAFF. As DNA, the CDR3 is TGTGCCAGCAGACGGACAGGGGGCTACACTGAAGCTTTCTTT. The full variable domain, in which reference TRBV28 and TRBJ1-1 provide the parts outside the CDR3, is DVKVTQSSRYLVKRTGEKVFLECVQDMDHENMFWYRQDPGLGLRLIYFSYDVKMKEKGDIPEGYSVSREKKERFSLILESASTNQTSMYLCASRRTGGYTEAFFGQGTRLTVV.

The V gene is TRBV20-1, the J gene TRBJ2-7; D gene uncertain. CDR1 and CDR2 from the germline V gene are DFQATT and SNEGSKA (reference sequence). This CDR3 is built from 15 residues. Trimming cost V 1 base and J 0 bases, with 13 bases left between them. CDR3 in amino acids: CSARAERASSYEQYF. CDR3 DNA sequence: TGCAGTGCTAGAGCGGAGCGAGCGAGCTCCTACGAGCAGTACTTC.

CDR3 sequence reads: CAISETGPISYGYTF. DNA of the CDR3: TGTGCCATCAGTGAGACAGGCCCAATTAGCTATGGCTACACCTTC. This chain uses TRBV10-3 with TRBJ1-2; D perhaps matches TRBD1 (5 bases). In germline, CDR1 is ENHRY, CDR2 SYGVKD. The CDR3 consists of 15 residues. V shed 2 bases and J shed 4 bases, with 14 bases lying between them.

The chain has TRBV6-1 and TRBJ1-1; unclear D gene. The CDR3 is 12 amino acids. Trimming removed 1 base from V and 5 bases from J, with 5 bases in between. CDR1 MNHNS and CDR2 SASEGT come from the germline V gene. The CDR3 protein is CASSEGRTEAFF. DNA for the CDR3: TGTGCCAGCAGTGAAGGGAGAACTGAAGCTTTCTTT.

The J gene is TRBJ2-7, the V gene TRBV6-4, with a weak D call TRBD1 (5 bases). The germline V gene has CDR1 MRHNA and CDR2 SNTAGT. V lost 0 bases, J lost 2 bases, and 14 bases lay in between. This CDR3 is built from 16 residues. The chain's CDR3 is CASSDSSQGEPYEQYF. The DNA for the CDR3 is TGTGCCAGCAGTGACTCGAGTCAGGGTGAGCCCTACGAGCAGTACTTC.

The V gene is TRBV10-3, the J gene TRBJ2-1; D could derive from TRBD1 or TRBD2 (5 bases each). The CDR3 extends over 17 amino acids. V shed 2 bases and J shed 1 base, with 15 bases lying between them. CDR1 ENHRY and CDR2 SYGVKD come from the germline V gene. The CDR3 spells CAISEPPGRGSYNEQFF. The CDR3 region has the DNA TGTGCCATCAGTGAGCCCCCGGGACGGGGATCCTACAATGAGCAGTTCTTC.

The chain links TRBV29-1 to TRBJ1-2; tentative D call: TRBD1 (5 bases). The V gene lost 6 bases and the J gene lost 1 base, with 15 bases spanning the gap. Germline V CDR1 and CDR2: SQVTM, ANQGSEA. This CDR3 spans 14 amino acids. The CDR3 bases are TGCAGCGTCCGACCGAGACAGATTAACTATGGCTACACCTTC. Encoded protein: CSVRPRQINYGYTF.

V and J are TRBV4-2 and TRBJ2-3, with 8 bases identical to TRBD2. The J segment lost 10 bases and the V segment lost 0 bases, leaving 3 bases of the junction unmatched. This CDR3 region has 13 residues. Germline assignment: CDR1 LGHNA and CDR2 YNFKEQ. The CDR3 loop reads CASSQDRGLAQYF. The CDR3, as DNA: TGTGCCAGCAGCCAAGATAGGGGACTAGCGCAGTATTTT.

This clonotype turned up a few times. V gene TRBV7-9 combines with J gene TRBJ1-4; TRBD1 agrees at 10 bases. V shed 5 bases, J shed 5 bases, and the junction held 8 bases outside the gene matches. Germline loops: CDR1 SEHNR, CDR2 FQNEAQ (reference sequence). The CDR3 runs to 16 residues. The CDR3 coding sequence is TGTGCCAGCAGCACCGGGACAGGGGATTCAAATGAAAAACTGTTTTTT. As protein: CASSTGTGDSNEKLFF.

The rearrangement joins TRBV5-1 to TRBJ1-3; perhaps TRBD1 as D (5 bases). CDR3 length: 14 residues. Germline CDR1 and CDR2: SGHRS and YFSETQ. The V gene lost 4 bases and the J gene lost 8 bases, with 16 bases spanning the gap. The CDR3 sequence: CASSPSGQGDTIYF. The CDR3 DNA is TGCGCCAGCAGCCCAAGCGGACAAGGCGACACCATATATTTT.

The rearrangement joins TRBV29-1 to TRBJ2-4; D perhaps matches TRBD2 (5 bases). This CDR3 is built from 12 residues. The germline gives CDR1 SQVTM, CDR2 ANQGSEA. The germline V and J ends were trimmed by 3 bases and 10 bases, with 13 bases remaining between them. CDR3 amino acids: CSVEAGRGIQYF. The CDR3 bases are TGCAGCGTTGAGGCGGGTAGAGGTATTCAGTACTTC.

The chain employs TRBV12-3 or TRBV12-4 and TRBJ2-2, with D tentatively TRBD2 (6 bases). The CDR3 length is 15 residues. The V end lost 5 bases, the J end lost 4 bases, and 14 bases lay between the germline ends. For the CDR3, the DNA is TGTGCCAGCAGTGCATTCCGGGAGACCACCGGGGAGCTGTTTTTT. Its translation is CASSAFRETTGELFF.

To note about this clonotype: The junction differs from germline at one of its ends, possibly a read error. V is TRBV27 and J is TRBJ2-5, with 8 bases lining up with TRBD2. CDR1 MNHEY and CDR2 SMNVEV come from the germline V gene (reference sequence). This CDR3 region has 15 residues. The CDR3 is CANSKSGLGQETQYF. The CDR3 coding sequence is TGTGCCAACAGTAAGTCGGGACTAGGGCAAGAGACCCAGTACTTC.

The rearrangement joins TRBV20-1 to TRBJ2-3, with TRBD1 matching over 9 bases. V shed 8 bases and J 3 bases; nucleotides not matched to a gene: 12. The CDR3 sequence is 15 residues long. Germline CDR1 and CDR2: DFQATT and SNEGSKA (reference sequence). CDR3 sequence (DNA): TGCAGTTTACTACCCGGGACAGGGCTGACAGATACGCAGTATTTT. Protein product: CSLLPGTGLTDTQYF.

This clonotype has more than one count but fewer than ten. J is TRBJ2-5 and V is TRBV15; no reliable D call. CDR1 and CDR2 from the germline V gene are LNHNV and YYDKDF (reference sequence). Trimming stripped 4 bases from V and 5 bases from J, with 8 bases between. The CDR3 contains 12 residues. The CDR3 DNA sequence: TGTGCCACCAGCAACAAAGGGGAGACCCAGTACTTC. Its protein is CATSNKGETQYF.

The V call is TRBV6-2 or TRBV6-3, the J call TRBJ2-7, with D perhaps TRBD2 (5 bases). The ends were cut back, 6 bases at V and 2 bases at J, with 11 bases in the middle. The CDR3 is made up of 13 amino acids. Germline loops: CDR1 MNHEY, CDR2 SVGEGT. CDR3 sequence: CASSPGNPYEQYF. CDR3 sequence (DNA): TGTGCCAGCAGCCCCGGGAACCCCTACGAGCAGTACTTC.

About this clonotype: A read error may account for a junction end that differs from germline. The chain uses TRBV28 and TRBJ2-7, with D perhaps matching TRBD2 (6 bases). The CDR3 sequence is 14 residues long. Germline V lookup: CDR1 MDHEN, CDR2 SYDVKM. The CDR3 spells CASREGRNLYERYF. CDR3 DNA sequence: TGTGCCAGCAGGGAGGGACGGAACCTATACGAGCGGTACTTC. Supplemented by reference TRBV28 and TRBJ2-7, the full variable domain reads DVKVTQSSRYLVKRTGEKVFLECVQDMDHENMFWYRQDPGLGLRLIYFSYDVKMKEKGDIPEGYSVSREKKERFSLILESASTNQTSMYLCASREGRNLYERYFGPGTRLTVT.

The rearrangement links TRBV6-2 or TRBV6-3 to TRBJ2-4; 8 nucleotides align to TRBD1. The closer fit of TRBJ2-7 to the DNA end suggests the J call may be wrong. Per germline, CDR1 MNHEY and CDR2 SVGEGT. The CDR3 is 15 amino acids. For the CDR3, the DNA is TGTGCCAGCAGTTACGGGACAGGCCCGTTCTACGAGCAGTACTTC. Protein product: CASSYGTGPFYEQYF.